This T cell receptor beta chain emerged from a study of shared clonotypes between healthy human individuals. Data came from immunoSEQ multiplex PCR; TCRdb stores just in-frame clones and leaves some out. The data show just over 2,000,000 clones, about 95% seen once. This clone has only one observation. V was clipped by 6 bases and J by 1 base; unmatched bases: 11. Germline V gene lookup returns CDR1 LNHDA and CDR2 SQIVND (reference sequence). The CDR3 has 16 residues. V gene TRBV19 combines with J gene TRBJ2-7, with TRBD2 matching 8 bases. Sequenced input: naive CD4+ T cells sorted from blood. This sample's subset: CD45RA+ positively selected. This receptor was obtained from a young man in good health. As DNA, the CDR3 is TGTGCCAGTAGCAGCGCTCCCCTAGCGGGTTCCTACGAGCAGTACTTC. This codes for CASSSAPLAGSYEQYF. Together with reference TRBV19 and TRBJ2-7, the CDR3 gives the full variable domain: DGGITQSPKYLFRKEGQNVTLSCEQNLNHDAMYWYRQDPGQGLRLIYYSQIVNDFQKGDIAEGYSVSREKKESFPLTVTSAQKNPTAFYLCASSSAPLAGSYEQYFGPGTRLTVT.